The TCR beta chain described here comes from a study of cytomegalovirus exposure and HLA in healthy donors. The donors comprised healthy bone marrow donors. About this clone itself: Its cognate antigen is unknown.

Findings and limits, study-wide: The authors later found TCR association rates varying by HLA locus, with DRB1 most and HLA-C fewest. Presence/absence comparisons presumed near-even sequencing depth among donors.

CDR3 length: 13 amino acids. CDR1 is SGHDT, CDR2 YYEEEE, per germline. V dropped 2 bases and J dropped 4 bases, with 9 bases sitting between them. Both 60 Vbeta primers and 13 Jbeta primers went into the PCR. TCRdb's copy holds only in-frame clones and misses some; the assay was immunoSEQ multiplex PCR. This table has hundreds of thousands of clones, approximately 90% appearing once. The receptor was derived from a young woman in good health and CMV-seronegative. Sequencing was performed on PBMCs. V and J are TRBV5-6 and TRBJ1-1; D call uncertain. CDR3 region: CASSFYLSTEAFF. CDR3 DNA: TGTGCCAGCAGCTTTTATCTTAGCACTGAAGCTTTCTTT.